The clone carrying this T cell receptor beta chain came up once. This specimen belongs to a study of blood T cell repertoires in COVID-19. Study-wide background: Samples taken during acute and convalescent COVID-19 were collected in the United States, Italy and Spain.

As originally analysed: Amplification with reference gene primers provided the estimates of nucleated cell counts. Measured with immunoSEQ multiplex PCR; TCRdb has only the in-frame clones, and not every one. V, J and clone size derive from that table, while D and trimming were established from the DNA sequence. The sample lists some 220,000 clones, 65% to 85% occurring once. The CDR3 length is 14 residues. From germline, CDR1 is SGHRS and CDR2 YFSETQ. V gave up 4 bases and J gave up 8 bases; unmatched junction bases: 9. This chain links TRBV5-1 with TRBJ2-5, with 9 bases that match TRBD1. Sequencing was performed on peripheral blood. This TCR was recovered from a woman aged 30 to 39 who had recovered from COVID-19. CDR3 bases: TGCGCCAGCAGCGGGGCAGGACAGGGGACCACCCAGTACTTC. Encoded protein: CASSGAGQGTTQYF.